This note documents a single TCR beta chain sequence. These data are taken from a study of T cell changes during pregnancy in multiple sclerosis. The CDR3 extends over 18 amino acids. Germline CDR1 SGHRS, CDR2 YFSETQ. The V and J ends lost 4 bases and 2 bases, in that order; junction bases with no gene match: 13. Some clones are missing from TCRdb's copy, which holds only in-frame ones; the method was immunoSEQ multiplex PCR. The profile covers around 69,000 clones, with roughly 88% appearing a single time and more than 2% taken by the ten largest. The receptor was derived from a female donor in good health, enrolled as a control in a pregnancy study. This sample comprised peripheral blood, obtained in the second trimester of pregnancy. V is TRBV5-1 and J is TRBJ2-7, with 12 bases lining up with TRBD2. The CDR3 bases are TGCGCCAGCAGCGGGAACCTAGCGGGGGGGCGCATTACCTACGAGCAGTACTTC. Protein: CASSGNLAGGRITYEQYF. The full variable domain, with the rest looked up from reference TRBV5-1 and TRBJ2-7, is KAGVTQTPRYLIKTRGQQVTLSCSPISGHRSVSWYQQTPGQGLQFLFEYFSETQRNKGNFPGRFSGRQFSNSRSEMNVSTLELGDSALYLCASSGNLAGGRITYEQYFGPGTRLTVT.